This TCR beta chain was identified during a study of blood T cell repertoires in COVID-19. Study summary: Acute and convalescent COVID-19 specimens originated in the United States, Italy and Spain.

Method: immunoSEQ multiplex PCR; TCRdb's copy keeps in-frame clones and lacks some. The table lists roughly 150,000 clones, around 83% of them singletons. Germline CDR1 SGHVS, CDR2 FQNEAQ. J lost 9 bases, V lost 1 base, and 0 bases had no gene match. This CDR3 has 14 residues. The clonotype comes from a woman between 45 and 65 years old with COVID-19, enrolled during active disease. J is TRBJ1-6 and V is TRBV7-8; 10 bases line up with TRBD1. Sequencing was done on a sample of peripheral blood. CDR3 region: CASSLGDRGSPLHF. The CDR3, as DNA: TGTGCCAGCAGCTTAGGGGACAGGGGTTCACCCCTCCACTTT.